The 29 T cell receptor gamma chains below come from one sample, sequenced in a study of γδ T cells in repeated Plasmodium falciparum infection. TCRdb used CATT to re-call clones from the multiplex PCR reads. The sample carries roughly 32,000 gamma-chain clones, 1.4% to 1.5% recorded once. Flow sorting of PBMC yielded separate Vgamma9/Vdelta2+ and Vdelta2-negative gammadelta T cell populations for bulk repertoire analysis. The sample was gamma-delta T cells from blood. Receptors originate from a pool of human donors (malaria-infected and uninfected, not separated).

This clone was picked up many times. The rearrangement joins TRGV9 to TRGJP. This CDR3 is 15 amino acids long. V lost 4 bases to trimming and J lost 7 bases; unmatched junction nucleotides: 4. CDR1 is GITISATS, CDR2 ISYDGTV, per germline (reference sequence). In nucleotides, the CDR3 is TGTGCCTTGTGGGACTCTGAGTTGGGCAAAAAAATCAAGGTATTT. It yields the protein CALWDSELGKKIKVF.

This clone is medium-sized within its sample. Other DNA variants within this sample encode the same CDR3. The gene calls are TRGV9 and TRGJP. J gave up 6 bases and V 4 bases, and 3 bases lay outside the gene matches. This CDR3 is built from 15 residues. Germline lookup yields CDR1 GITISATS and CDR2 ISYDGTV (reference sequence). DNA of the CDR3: TGTGCCTTGTGGGAACGAGAGTTGGGCAAAAAAATCAAGGTATTT. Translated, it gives CALWERELGKKIKVF.

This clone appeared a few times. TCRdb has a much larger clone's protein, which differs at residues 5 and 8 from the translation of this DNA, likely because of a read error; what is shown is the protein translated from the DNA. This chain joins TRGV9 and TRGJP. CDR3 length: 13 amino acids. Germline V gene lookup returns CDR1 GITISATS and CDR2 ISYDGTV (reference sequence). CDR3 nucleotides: TGTGCCTTGTTCGGGTTGGGCAGAAAAATCAAGGTATTT. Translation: CALFGLGRKIKVF.

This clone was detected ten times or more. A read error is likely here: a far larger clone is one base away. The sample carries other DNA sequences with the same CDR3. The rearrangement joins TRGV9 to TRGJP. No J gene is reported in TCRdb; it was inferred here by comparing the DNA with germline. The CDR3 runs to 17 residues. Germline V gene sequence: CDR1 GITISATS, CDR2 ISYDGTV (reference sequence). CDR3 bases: TGTGCCTTGTGGGAGGTGCAGATTGAGTTGGGCAAAAAGATCAAGGTATTT. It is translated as CALWEVQIELGKKIKVF.

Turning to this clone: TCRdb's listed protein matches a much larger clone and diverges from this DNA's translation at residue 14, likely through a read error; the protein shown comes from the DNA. CDR3 sequence: CALWDLSQELGKKTKVF. CDR3 in DNA: TGTGCCTTGTGGGACCTTTCGCAAGAGTTGGGCAAAAAAACCAAGGTATTT. The V and J genes are TRGV9 and TRGJP. TCRdb records no J gene; here it was assigned by comparing the DNA to germline. Germline CDR1 is GITISATS and CDR2 is ISYDGTV (reference sequence). This CDR3 has 17 amino acids.

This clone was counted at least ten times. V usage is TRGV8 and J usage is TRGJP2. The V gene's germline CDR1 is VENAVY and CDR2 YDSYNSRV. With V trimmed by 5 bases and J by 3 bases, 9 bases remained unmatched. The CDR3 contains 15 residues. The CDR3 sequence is CATWAIRGSDWIKTF. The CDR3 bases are TGTGCCACCTGGGCTATCCGGGGTAGTGATTGGATCAAGACGTTT.

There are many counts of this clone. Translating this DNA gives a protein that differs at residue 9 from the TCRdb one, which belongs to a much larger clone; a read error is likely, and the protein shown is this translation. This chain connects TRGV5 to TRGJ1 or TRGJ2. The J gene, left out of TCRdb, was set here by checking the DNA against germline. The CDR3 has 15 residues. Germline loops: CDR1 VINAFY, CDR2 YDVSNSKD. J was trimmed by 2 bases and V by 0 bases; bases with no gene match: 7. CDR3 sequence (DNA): TGTGCCACCTGGGACAGGCCGGGGGATTATTATAAGAAACTCTTT. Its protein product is CATWDRPGDYYKKLF.

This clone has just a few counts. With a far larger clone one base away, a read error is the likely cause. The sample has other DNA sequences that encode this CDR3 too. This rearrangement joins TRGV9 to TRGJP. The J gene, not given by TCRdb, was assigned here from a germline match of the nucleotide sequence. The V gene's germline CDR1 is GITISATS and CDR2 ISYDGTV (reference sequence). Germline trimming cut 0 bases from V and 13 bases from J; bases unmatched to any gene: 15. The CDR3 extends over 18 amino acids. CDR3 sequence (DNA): TGTGCCTTGTGGGAGGTGTATAGCCCAAGGTTAGGCAAAAAAATCAAGGTATTT. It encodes CALWEVYSPRLGKKIKVF.

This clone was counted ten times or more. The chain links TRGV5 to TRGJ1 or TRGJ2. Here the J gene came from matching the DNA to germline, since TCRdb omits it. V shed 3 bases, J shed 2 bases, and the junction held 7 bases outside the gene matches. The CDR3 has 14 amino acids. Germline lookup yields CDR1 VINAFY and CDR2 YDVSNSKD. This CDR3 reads CATWDRPDYYKKLF. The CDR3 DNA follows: TGTGCCACCTGGGACCGCCCGGATTATTATAAGAAACTCTTT.

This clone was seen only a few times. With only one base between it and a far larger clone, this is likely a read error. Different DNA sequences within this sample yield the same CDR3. In nucleotides, the CDR3 is TGTGCCACCTGGGATGGTCTAGAGTGGATGCACGATTCTTATTATAAGAAACTCTTT. Translated: CATWDGLEWMHDSYYKKLF. The chain links TRGV4 to TRGJ1 or TRGJ2. The J gene was not available in TCRdb and was assigned here by matching the DNA to germline segments. The V gene's germline CDR1 is EGSTGY and CDR2 YDSYTSSV. The CDR3 extends over 19 amino acids. The J segment lost 3 bases and the V segment lost 1 base, leaving 21 bases of the junction unmatched.

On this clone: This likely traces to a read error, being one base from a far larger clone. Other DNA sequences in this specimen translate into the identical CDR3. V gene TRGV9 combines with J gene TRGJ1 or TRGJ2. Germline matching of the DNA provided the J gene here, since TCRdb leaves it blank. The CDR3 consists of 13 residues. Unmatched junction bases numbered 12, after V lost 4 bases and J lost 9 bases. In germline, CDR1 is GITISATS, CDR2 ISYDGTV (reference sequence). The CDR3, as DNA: TGTGCCTTGTGGGAAGCGTACTCGTCTAAGAAACTCTTT. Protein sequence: CALWEAYSSKKLF.

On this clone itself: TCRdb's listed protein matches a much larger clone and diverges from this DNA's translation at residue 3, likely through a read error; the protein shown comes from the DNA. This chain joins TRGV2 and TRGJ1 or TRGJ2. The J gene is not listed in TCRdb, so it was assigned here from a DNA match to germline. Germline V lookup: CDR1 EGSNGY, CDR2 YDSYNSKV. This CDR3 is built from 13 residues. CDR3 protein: CAPWSERDYKKLF. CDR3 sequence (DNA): TGTGCCCCCTGGTCGGAACGGGATTATAAGAAACTCTTT.

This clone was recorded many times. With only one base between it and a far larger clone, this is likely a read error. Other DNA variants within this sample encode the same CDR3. The CDR3 nucleotides are TGTGCCTTACAAGAGTTGGGCAAAAAAATCAAGGTATTT. Translating gives CALQELGKKIKVF. The chain has TRGV9 and TRGJP. TCRdb records no J gene; here it was assigned by comparing the DNA to germline. Per germline, CDR1 GITISATS and CDR2 ISYDGTV (reference sequence). V shed 10 bases and J 4 bases; nucleotides not matched to a gene: 1. The CDR3 runs to 13 residues.

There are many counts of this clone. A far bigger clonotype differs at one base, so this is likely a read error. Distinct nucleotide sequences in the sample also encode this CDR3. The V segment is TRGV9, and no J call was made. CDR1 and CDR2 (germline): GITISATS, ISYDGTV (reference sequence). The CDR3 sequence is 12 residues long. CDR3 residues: CALWEGHQEKLF. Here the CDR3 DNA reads TGTGCCTTGTGGGAGGGACATCAGGAGAAGCTCTTT.

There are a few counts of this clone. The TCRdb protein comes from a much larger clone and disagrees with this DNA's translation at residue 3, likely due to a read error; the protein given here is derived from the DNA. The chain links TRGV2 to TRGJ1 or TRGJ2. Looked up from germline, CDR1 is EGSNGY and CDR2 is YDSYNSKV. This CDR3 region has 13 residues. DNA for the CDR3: TGTGCCCCCTGGGACGGGCCCGTTGGGAAGAAACTCTTT. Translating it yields CAPWDGPVGKKLF.

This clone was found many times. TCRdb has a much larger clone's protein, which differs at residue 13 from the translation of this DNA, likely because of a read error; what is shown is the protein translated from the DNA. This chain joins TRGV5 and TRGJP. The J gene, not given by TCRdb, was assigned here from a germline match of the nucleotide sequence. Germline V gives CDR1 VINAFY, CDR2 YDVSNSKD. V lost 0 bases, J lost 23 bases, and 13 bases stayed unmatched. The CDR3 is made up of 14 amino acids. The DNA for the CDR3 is TGTGCCACCTGGGACAGGACCACTGGTTGGTTCAAGGTATTT. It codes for CATWDRTTGWFKVF.

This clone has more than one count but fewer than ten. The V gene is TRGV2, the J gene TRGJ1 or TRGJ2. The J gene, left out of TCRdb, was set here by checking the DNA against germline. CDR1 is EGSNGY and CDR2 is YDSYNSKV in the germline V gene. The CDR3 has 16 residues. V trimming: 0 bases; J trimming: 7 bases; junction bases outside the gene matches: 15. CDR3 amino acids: CATWDGLEFLGYKKLF. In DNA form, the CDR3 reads TGTGCCACCTGGGACGGGCTGGAGTTTTTGGGGTATAAGAAACTCTTT.

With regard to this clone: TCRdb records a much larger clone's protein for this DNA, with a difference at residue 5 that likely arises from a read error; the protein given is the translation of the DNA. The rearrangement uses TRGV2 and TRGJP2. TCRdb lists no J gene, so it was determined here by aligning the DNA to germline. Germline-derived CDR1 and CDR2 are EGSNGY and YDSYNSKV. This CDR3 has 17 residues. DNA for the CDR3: TGTGCCACCTGGGGCGGGCGGGTAAGTTCAGGTGATTGGATCAAGACGTTT. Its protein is CATWGGRVSSGDWIKTF.

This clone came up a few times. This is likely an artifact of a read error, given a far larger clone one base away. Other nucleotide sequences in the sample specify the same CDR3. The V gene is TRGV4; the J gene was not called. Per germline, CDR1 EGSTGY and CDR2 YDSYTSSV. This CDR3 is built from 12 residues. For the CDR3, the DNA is TGTGCCACCTGGGATGGTAGGTATAAGAAGCTCTTT. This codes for CATWDGRYKKLF.

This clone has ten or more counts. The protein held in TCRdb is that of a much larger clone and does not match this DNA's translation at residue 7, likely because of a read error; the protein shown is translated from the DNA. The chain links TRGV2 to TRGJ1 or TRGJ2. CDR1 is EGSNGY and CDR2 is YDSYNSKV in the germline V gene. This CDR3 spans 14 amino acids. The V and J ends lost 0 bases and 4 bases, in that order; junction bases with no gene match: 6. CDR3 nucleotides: TGTGCCACCTGGGACGGGCTGCGATATTATAAGAAACTCTTT. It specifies CATWDGLRYYKKLF.

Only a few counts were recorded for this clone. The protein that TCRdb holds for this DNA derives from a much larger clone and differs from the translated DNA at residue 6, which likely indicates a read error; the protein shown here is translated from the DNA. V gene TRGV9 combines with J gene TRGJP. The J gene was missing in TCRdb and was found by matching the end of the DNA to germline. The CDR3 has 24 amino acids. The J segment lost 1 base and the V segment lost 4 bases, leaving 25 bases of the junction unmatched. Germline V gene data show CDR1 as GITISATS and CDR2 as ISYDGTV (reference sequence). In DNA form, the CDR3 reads TGTGCCTTGTGGGATATAGCTCGCAAGCTTTCAAGGGACGGGCAAGAGTTGGGCAAAAAAATCAAGGTATTT. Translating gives CALWDIARKLSRDGQELGKKIKVF.

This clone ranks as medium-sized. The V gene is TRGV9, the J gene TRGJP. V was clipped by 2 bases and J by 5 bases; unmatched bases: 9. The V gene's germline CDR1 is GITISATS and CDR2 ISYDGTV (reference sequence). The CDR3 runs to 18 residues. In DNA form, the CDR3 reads TGTGCCTTGTGGGAGGGTCAAGCCGAAGAGTTGGGCAAAAAAATCAAGGTATTT. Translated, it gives CALWEGQAEELGKKIKVF.

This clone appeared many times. DNA of the CDR3: TGTGCCACCTGGGACCCTTCAAGTAGTGATTGGATCAAGACGTTT. Amino acids: CATWDPSSSDWIKTF. V is TRGV2 and J is TRGJP2. Trimming took 3 bases from V and 2 from J; bases not matched to a gene: 6. The length of the CDR3 is 15 residues. Germline values: CDR1 EGSNGY, CDR2 YDSYNSKV.

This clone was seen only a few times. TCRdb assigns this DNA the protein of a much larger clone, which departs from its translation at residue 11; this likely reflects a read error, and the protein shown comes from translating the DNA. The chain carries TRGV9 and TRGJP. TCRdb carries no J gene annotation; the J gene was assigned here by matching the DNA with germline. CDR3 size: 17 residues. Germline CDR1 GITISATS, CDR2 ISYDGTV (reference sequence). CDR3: CALWEVLVGLSKKIKVF. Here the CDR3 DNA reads TGTGCCTTGTGGGAGGTGTTGGTAGGGTTGAGCAAAAAAATCAAGGTATTT.

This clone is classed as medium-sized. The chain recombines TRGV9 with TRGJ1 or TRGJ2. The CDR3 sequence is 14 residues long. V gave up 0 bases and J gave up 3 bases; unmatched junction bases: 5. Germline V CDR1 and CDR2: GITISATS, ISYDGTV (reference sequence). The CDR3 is CALWEVHGYYKKLF. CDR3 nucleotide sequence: TGTGCCTTGTGGGAGGTGCACGGTTATTATAAGAAACTCTTT.

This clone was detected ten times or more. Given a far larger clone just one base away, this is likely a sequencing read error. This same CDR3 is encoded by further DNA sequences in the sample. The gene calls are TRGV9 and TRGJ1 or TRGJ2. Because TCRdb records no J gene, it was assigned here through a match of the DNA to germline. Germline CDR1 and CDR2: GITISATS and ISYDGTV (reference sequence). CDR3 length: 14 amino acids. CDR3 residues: CALWEVLNYYKKLF. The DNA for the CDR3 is TGTGCCCTGTGGGAGGTGTTGAATTATTATAAGAAACTCTTT.

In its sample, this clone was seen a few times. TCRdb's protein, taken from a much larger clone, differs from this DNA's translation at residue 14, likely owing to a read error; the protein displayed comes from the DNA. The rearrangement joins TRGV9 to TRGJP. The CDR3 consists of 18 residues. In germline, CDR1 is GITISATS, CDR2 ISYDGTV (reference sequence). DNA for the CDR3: TGTGCCTTGTGGGAACCCTGGCGGCAAGAGTTGGGCAAAAGAATCAAGGTATTT. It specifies CALWEPWRQELGKRIKVF.

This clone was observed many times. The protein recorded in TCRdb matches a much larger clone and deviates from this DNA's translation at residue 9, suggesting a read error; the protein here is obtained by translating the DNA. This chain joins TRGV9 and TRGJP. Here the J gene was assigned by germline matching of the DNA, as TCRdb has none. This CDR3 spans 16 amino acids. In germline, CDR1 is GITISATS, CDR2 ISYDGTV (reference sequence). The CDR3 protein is CALWEAQESGKKIKVF. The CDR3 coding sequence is TGTGCCTTGTGGGAGGCTCAAGAGTCGGGCAAAAAAATCAAGGTATTT.

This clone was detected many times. CDR3 sequence (DNA): TGTGCCACCTGGGATGCCCCTCTCCACACTTATTATAAGAAACTCTTT. It yields the protein CATWDAPLHTYYKKLF. The chain employs TRGV4 and TRGJ1 or TRGJ2. Germline assignment: CDR1 EGSTGY and CDR2 YDSYTSSV. The trim removed 2 bases at V and 3 bases at J, leaving 13 bases unmatched. This CDR3 has 16 residues.